This passage covers 28 T cell receptor beta chains from one sample sequenced in a study of blood T cell repertoires in COVID-19. Sequenced by immunoSEQ multiplex PCR; TCRdb stores in-frame clones only, minus some. The sample shows more than 350,000 clones, 80% to 90% of them seen only once. The material sequenced was peripheral blood. The origin of the receptors is a woman aged 25-40 years with COVID-19, enrolled during active disease.

The chain recombines TRBV4-1 with TRBJ2-3; 10 nucleotides agree with TRBD1. V lost 0 bases to trimming and J lost 7 bases; unmatched junction nucleotides: 13. This CDR3 region has 18 residues. CDR1 is MGHRA and CDR2 is YSYEKL in the germline V gene. CDR3 in amino acids: CASSQDSLGTGARNTQYF. Here the CDR3 DNA reads TGCGCCAGCAGCCAAGATAGTTTAGGGACAGGGGCTAGGAATACGCAGTATTTT.

This clone occurred once. The chain couples TRBV5-4 to TRBJ2-5, with TRBD2 identical over 8 bases. The trim removed 0 bases at V and 4 bases at J, leaving 2 bases unmatched. This CDR3 contains 14 residues. Looked up from germline, CDR1 is SGHNT and CDR2 is YYREEE (reference sequence). In nucleotides, the CDR3 is TGTGCCAGCAGCTTGGCCGGGAGGGGAGAGACCCAGTACTTC. This gives the protein CASSLAGRGETQYF.

This clone was picked up one time. This chain joins TRBV7-3 and TRBJ2-1; possible D gene TRBD2, 6 bases. Germline values: CDR1 SGHTA, CDR2 FQGTGA. CDR3 size: 15 residues. V shed 4 bases and J shed 4 bases, with 14 bases lying between them. This CDR3 reads CASSSLGTGYNEQFF. In DNA, the CDR3 is TGTGCCAGCAGCTCGCTTGGGACTGGTTACAATGAGCAGTTCTTC.

The count of this clone is one. This chain uses TRBV2 with TRBJ2-2, with D possibly matching TRBD2 (6 bases). V lost 8 bases and J lost 6, with 13 bases in between. The CDR3 contains 13 residues. Germline CDR1 is SNHLY and CDR2 is FYNNEI. The CDR3 bases are TGTGCCAGCCTCACTAGCAGAGCCGGGGAGCTGTTTTTT. Translated, it gives CASLTSRAGELFF.

This clone was observed a handful of times. This chain joins TRBV5-6 and TRBJ1-2, with 7 bases matching TRBD1. CDR3 size: 14 residues. Per germline, CDR1 SGHDT and CDR2 YYEEEE. Trimming at V came to 2 bases and at J to 7 bases, leaving 8 bases not matched to a gene. The CDR3 reads CASSLTDRVAGYTF. The CDR3, as DNA: TGTGCCAGCAGCTTAACCGACAGGGTCGCTGGCTACACCTTC.

V and J are TRBV27 and TRBJ2-1, with 12 nucleotides matching TRBD2. Germline CDR1 and CDR2: MNHEY and SMNVEV (reference sequence). CDR3 length: 15 residues. V lost 5 bases, J lost 7 bases, and 6 bases stayed unmatched. CDR3 loop: CASSHGTSGSNEQFF. For the CDR3, the DNA is TGTGCCAGCAGTCACGGGACTAGCGGGTCTAATGAGCAGTTCTTC.

V gene TRBV10-3 combines with J gene TRBJ1-6; 7 bases align to TRBD1. The CDR3 totals 14 residues. Germline V CDR1 and CDR2: ENHRY, SYGVKD. Germline trimming cut 4 bases from V and 6 bases from J; bases unmatched to any gene: 3. The CDR3 is CAISGRDSNSPLHF. The CDR3 nucleotides are TGTGCCATCAGTGGGAGGGACAGTAATTCACCCCTCCACTTT.

The rearrangement joins TRBV27 to TRBJ1-1; 10 bases fit TRBD1. Germline CDR1 reads MNHEY; CDR2 reads SMNVEV (reference sequence). The CDR3 totals 17 residues. The trim removed 1 base at V and 5 bases at J, leaving 10 bases unmatched. CDR3 bases: TGTGCCAGCAGTTTATTACGACAGGGGGCGATTGGAACTGAAGCTTTCTTT. Its translation is CASSLLRQGAIGTEAFF.

This rearrangement joins TRBV27 to TRBJ1-4; possible D gene TRBD1, 6 bases. Trimming cost V 3 bases and J 5 bases, with 22 bases left between them. The germline V gene has CDR1 MNHEY and CDR2 SMNVEV (reference sequence). CDR3 size: 18 residues. The CDR3 reads CASSFSRQGLAGNEKLFF. The CDR3 DNA follows: TGTGCCAGCAGTTTTTCCCGGCAGGGGCTGGCTGGGAATGAAAAACTGTTTTTT.

The chain links TRBV9 to TRBJ2-1; no clear D. In germline, CDR1 is SGDLS, CDR2 YYNGEE. This CDR3 contains 15 residues. With 1 base removed from V and 1 base from J, the gap between germline ends came to 9 bases. The CDR3 protein is CASSVQAISYNEQFF. CDR3 nucleotide sequence: TGTGCCAGCAGCGTACAAGCAATTTCCTACAATGAGCAGTTCTTC. The complete variable domain, with remaining parts taken from reference TRBV9 and TRBJ2-1, reads DSGVTQTPKHLITATGQRVTLRCSPRSGDLSVYWYQQSLDQGLQFLIQYYNGEERAKGNILERFSAQQFPDLHSELNLSSLELGDSALYFCASSVQAISYNEQFFGPGTRLTVL.

This clone was seen a few times. The rearrangement uses TRBV6-5 and TRBJ1-3, with a tentative D call TRBD1 (6 bases). This CDR3 has 15 amino acids. CDR1 MNHEY and CDR2 SVGAGI come from the germline V gene. Trimming removed 9 bases at V and 0 bases at J, with 15 bases between. The CDR3 sequence: CASRGIPSSGNTIYF. CDR3 sequence (DNA): TGTGCCAGTAGGGGGATCCCGAGCTCTGGAAACACCATATATTTT.

This clone was detected once. The chain's CDR3 is CASSADRGPREQYF. In DNA, the CDR3 is TGTGCCAGCAGCGCCGACAGGGGTCCACGCGAGCAGTACTTC. The rearrangement joins TRBV9 to TRBJ2-7, with 8 bases identical to TRBD1. The CDR3 extends over 14 amino acids. Trimming cost V 3 bases and J 6 bases; bases outside gene matches: 8. Germline CDR1 and CDR2: SGDLS and YYNGEE.

The gene calls are TRBV14 and TRBJ1-2; D is ambiguous. This CDR3 contains 14 residues. The V and J ends lost 0 bases and 3 bases respectively, with 8 bases between them. From germline, CDR1 is SGHDN and CDR2 FVKESK. CDR3 residues: CASSQENSYYGYTF. The DNA of the CDR3 is TGTGCCAGCAGCCAAGAGAACAGCTACTATGGCTACACCTTC.

This clone was observed a single time. The chain combines TRBV4-1 with TRBJ1-1, with D possibly TRBD1 on 5 matching bases. There are 14 residues in the CDR3. V was cut by 3 bases and J by 6 bases, with 14 bases left in between. The germline gives CDR1 MGHRA, CDR2 YSYEKL. The CDR3 coding sequence is TGCGCCAGCAGCCAGGGGCAGGGAATCGCTGAAGCTTTCTTT. This codes for CASSQGQGIAEAFF.

The chain links TRBV15 to TRBJ2-2, with 7 nucleotides matching TRBD1. The V gene end was trimmed by 6 bases and the J gene end by 4 bases; junction bases not matched to a gene: 5. This CDR3 is 14 amino acids long. Germline V gene sequence: CDR1 LNHNV, CDR2 YYDKDF (reference sequence). Here the CDR3 reads CATSHRGFTGELFF. The CDR3 nucleotides are TGTGCCACCAGTCACAGGGGATTCACCGGGGAGCTGTTTTTT.

The chain recombines TRBV28 with TRBJ1-1, with 10 bases that match TRBD1. The CDR3 sequence is 17 residues long. From germline, CDR1 is MDHEN and CDR2 SYDVKM. The V segment lost 3 bases and the J segment 6 bases; nucleotides outside the gene matches: 13. The CDR3 bases are TGTGCCAGCAGTTTGGCCGTTGGGACAGGGGTTTTTGCTGAAGCTTTCTTT. Its protein product is CASSLAVGTGVFAEAFF.

The genes are TRBV24-1 and TRBJ2-7, with 7 bases that match TRBD1. CDR1 is KGHDR, CDR2 SFDVKD, per germline. V was pared by 5 bases and J by 2 bases, with 5 bases of the junction left unmatched. This CDR3 is built from 14 residues. In nucleotides, the CDR3 is TGTGCCACCAGTGGACAGGGAGACCCCTACGAGCAGTACTTC. Translation: CATSGQGDPYEQYF.

This clone was seen only once. The chain has TRBV3-1 (or the pseudogene TRBV3-2) and TRBJ2-7; 7 nucleotides match TRBD2. CDR3 length equals 16 residues. Germline V gene data show CDR1 as LGHDT and CDR2 as YNNKEL (reference sequence). The trim removed 3 bases at V and 3 bases at J, leaving 11 bases unmatched. This CDR3 reads CASSQRGGLVGYEQYF. CDR3 DNA sequence: TGTGCCAGCAGCCAGAGGGGAGGACTAGTAGGCTACGAGCAGTACTTC.

The genes are TRBV7-8 and TRBJ2-1; TRBD2 matches 12 bases. This CDR3 region has 13 residues. Germline trimming cut 6 bases from V and 8 bases from J; bases unmatched to any gene: 2. CDR1 SGHVS and CDR2 FQNEAQ come from the germline V gene. Here the CDR3 reads CASRRLAGDEQFF. CDR3 DNA: TGTGCCAGCAGGAGACTAGCGGGAGATGAGCAGTTCTTC.

V gene TRBV4-1 combines with J gene TRBJ2-1, with 10 bases aligning to TRBD2. The CDR3 has 13 residues. Germline-derived CDR1 and CDR2 are MGHRA and YSYEKL. V was pared by 5 bases and J by 9 bases, with 4 bases of the junction left unmatched. CDR3 protein: CASSRGTSVEQFF. CDR3 nucleotides: TGCGCCAGCAGCAGAGGGACTAGCGTTGAGCAGTTCTTC.

The chain employs TRBV2 and TRBJ1-1; D gene uncertain. This CDR3 has 14 amino acids. Between the trimmed V and J ends, which lost 3 bases and 0 bases, there was a span of 8 bases. CDR1 is SNHLY and CDR2 is FYNNEI in the germline V gene. The chain's CDR3 is CASSDREMNTEAFF. CDR3 sequence (DNA): TGTGCCAGCAGTGACCGGGAGATGAACACTGAAGCTTTCTTT.

This rearrangement joins TRBV3-1 (or the pseudogene TRBV3-2) to TRBJ1-3; D remains ambiguous. This CDR3 contains 16 residues. Germline V gene lookup returns CDR1 LGHDT and CDR2 YNNKEL (reference sequence). Trimming shortened V by 0 bases and J by 0 bases, and 9 bases separated the two germline ends. The CDR3 DNA reads TGTGCCAGCAGCCAAGATGTGACATACTCTGGAAACACCATATATTTT. This codes for CASSQDVTYSGNTIYF.

This clone was counted a few times. The chain couples TRBV5-6 to TRBJ2-4; a possible D gene is TRBD2 (6 bases). V lost 4 bases and J lost 6, with 14 bases in between. There are 14 residues in the CDR3. CDR1 is SGHDT, CDR2 YYEEEE, per germline. DNA of the CDR3: TGTGCCAGCAGCATGACTAGTACGGCAAACATTCAGTACTTC. It is translated as CASSMTSTANIQYF.

V and J are TRBV7-4 and TRBJ2-7, with D maybe TRBD2 (9 bases). The CDR3 contains 22 residues. Trimming stripped 1 base from V and 5 bases from J, with 36 bases between. The germline CDR1 and CDR2 sequences are SGHVT and SQSDAQ. The CDR3 sequence is CASSLVFGSTGEAAGGGDEQYF. CDR3 nucleotide sequence: TGTGCCAGCAGCTTAGTTTTTGGATCGACAGGGGAGGCAGCGGGAGGCGGCGACGAGCAGTACTTC.

The chain couples TRBV6-2 or TRBV6-3 to TRBJ2-1; 7 bases align to TRBD2. Germline CDR1 reads MNHEY; CDR2 reads SVGEGT. CDR3 length: 14 amino acids. J was trimmed by 2 bases and V by 5 bases; bases with no gene match: 3. The CDR3 spells CASSPGTTYNEQFF. The CDR3, as DNA: TGTGCCAGCAGTCCCGGGACTACCTACAATGAGCAGTTCTTC.

CDR3 loop: CASSEGTVTYEQYF. In DNA form, the CDR3 reads TGTGCCAGCAGTGAAGGGACAGTTACCTACGAGCAGTACTTC. J is TRBJ2-7 and V is TRBV27; 7 positions agree with TRBD1. The V gene end was trimmed by 5 bases and the J gene end by 2 bases; junction bases not matched to a gene: 6. The germline CDR1 and CDR2 sequences are MNHEY and SMNVEV (reference sequence). The CDR3 runs 14 residues.

The chain employs TRBV30 and TRBJ1-4; D is undetermined. CDR3 length: 14 residues. Germline-derived CDR1 and CDR2 are GTSNPN and SVGIG (reference sequence). With 0 bases removed from V and 4 bases from J, the gap between germline ends came to 9 bases. The CDR3 DNA reads as TGTGCCTGGAGTGTAACGACAAGTAATGAAAAACTGTTTTTT. Its protein product is CAWSVTTSNEKLFF.

The chain joins TRBV11-2 to TRBJ1-2; D remains unclear. The CDR3 contains 13 residues. Germline CDR1 reads SGHAT; CDR2 reads FQNNGV. Trimming pared 5 bases from V and 4 bases from J, leaving 11 bases between. CDR3 DNA: TGTGCCAGCAGCCAAGGAGATTTCTATGGCTACACCTTC. Its translation is CASSQGDFYGYTF. The full variable domain, in which reference TRBV11-2 and TRBJ1-2 provide the parts outside the CDR3, is EAGVAQSPRYKIIEKRQSVAFWCNPISGHATLYWYQQILGQGPKLLIQFQNNGVVDDSQLPKDRFSAERLKGVDSTLKIQPAKLEDSAVYLCASSQGDFYGYTFGSGTRLTVV.